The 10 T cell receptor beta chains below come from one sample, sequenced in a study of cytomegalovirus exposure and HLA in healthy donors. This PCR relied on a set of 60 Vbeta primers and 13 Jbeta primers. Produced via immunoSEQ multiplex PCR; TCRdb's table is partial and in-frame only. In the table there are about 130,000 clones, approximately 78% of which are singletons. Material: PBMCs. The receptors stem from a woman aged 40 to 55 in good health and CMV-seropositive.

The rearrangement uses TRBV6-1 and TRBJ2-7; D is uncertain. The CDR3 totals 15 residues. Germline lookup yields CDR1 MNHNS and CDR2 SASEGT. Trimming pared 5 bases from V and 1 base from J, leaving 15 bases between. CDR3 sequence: CASSPLSSKSYEQYF. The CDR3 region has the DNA TGTGCCAGCAGTCCCCTTAGCTCCAAATCCTACGAGCAGTACTTC.

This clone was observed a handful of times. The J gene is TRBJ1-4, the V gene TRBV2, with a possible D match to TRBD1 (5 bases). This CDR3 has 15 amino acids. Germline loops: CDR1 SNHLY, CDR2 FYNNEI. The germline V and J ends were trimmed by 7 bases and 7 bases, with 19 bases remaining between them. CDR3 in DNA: TGTGCCAGCAAGACATCGGGAGACAGCCGTGAAAAACTGTTTTTT. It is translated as CASKTSGDSREKLFF.

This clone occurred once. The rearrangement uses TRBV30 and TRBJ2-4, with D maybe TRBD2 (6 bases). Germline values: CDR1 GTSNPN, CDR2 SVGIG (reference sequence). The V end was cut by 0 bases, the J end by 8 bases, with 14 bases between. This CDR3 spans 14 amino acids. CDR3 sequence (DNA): TGTGCCTGGAGTGTACGCGTAGGAGGGGACATTCAGTACTTC. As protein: CAWSVRVGGDIQYF.

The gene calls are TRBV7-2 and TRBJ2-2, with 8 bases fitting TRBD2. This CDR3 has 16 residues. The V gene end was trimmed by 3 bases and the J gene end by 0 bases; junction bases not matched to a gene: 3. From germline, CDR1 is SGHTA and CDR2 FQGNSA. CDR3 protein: CASSFLTSANTGELFF. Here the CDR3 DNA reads TGTGCCAGCAGCTTCCTGACTAGCGCGAACACCGGGGAGCTGTTTTTT.

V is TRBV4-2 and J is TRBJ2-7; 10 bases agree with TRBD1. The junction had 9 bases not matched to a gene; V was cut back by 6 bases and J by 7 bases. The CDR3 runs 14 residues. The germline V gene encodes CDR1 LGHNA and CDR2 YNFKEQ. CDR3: CASRPGQGSGEQYF. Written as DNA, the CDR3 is TGTGCCAGCAGACCGGGACAGGGGTCTGGGGAGCAGTACTTC.

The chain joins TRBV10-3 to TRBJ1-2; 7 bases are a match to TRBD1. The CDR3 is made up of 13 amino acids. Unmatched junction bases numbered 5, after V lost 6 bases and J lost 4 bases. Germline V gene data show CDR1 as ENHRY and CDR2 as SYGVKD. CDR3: CAIRGDRAYGYTF. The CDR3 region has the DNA TGTGCCATCAGGGGAGACAGGGCCTATGGCTACACCTTC.

The CDR3 DNA reads TGTGCCAGTAGTATAGACCCTAGCGGGAGTATTTACGAGCAGTACTTC. Encoded protein: CASSIDPSGSIYEQYF. This chain joins TRBV19 and TRBJ2-7, with 10 bases fitting TRBD2. There are 16 residues in the CDR3. From germline, CDR1 is LNHDA and CDR2 SQIVND (reference sequence). V lost 0 bases, J lost 4 bases, and 6 bases stayed unmatched.

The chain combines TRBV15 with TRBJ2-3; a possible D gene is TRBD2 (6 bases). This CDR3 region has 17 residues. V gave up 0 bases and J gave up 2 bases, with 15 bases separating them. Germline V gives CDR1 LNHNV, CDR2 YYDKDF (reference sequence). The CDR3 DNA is TGTGCCACCAGCAGAGATCGGGCGGGGCCCTCCACAGATACGCAGTATTTT. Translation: CATSRDRAGPSTDTQYF.

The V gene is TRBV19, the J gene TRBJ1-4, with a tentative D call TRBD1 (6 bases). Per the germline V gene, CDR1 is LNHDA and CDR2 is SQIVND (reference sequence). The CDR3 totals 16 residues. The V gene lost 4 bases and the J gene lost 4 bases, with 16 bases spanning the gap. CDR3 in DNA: TGTGCCAGTAGTAAACTCTCCAAGGGGGATAATGAAAAACTGTTTTTT. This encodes CASSKLSKGDNEKLFF.

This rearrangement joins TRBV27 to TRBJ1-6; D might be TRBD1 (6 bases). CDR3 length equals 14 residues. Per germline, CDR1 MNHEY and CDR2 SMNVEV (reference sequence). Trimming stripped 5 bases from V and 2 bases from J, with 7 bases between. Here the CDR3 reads CASSGTTYNSPLHF. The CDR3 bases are TGTGCCAGCAGTGGGACAACCTATAATTCACCCCTCCACTTT.